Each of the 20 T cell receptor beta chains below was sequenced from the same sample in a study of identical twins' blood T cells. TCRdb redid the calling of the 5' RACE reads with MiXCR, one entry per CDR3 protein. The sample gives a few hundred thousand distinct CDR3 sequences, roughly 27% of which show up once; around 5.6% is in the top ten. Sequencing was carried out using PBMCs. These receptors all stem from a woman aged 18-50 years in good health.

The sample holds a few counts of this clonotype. This chain's CDR3 is CASSYTGAHTGELFF. The CDR3 DNA reads TGTGCCAGCAGTTATACGGGGGCCCACACCGGGGAGCTGTTTTTT. V usage is TRBV6-5 and J usage is TRBJ2-2; D might be TRBD1 or TRBD2, each matching 6 bases. Trimming took off 3 bases at V and 3 bases at J, with 11 bases between the two ends. There are 15 residues in the CDR3. Germline CDR1 and CDR2: MNHEY and SVGAGI.

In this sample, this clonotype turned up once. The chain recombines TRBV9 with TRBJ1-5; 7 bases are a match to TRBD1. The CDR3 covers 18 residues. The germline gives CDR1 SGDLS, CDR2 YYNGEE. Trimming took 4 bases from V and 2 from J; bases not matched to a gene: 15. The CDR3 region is CASSLHRTGEDGNQPQHF. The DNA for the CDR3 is TGTGCCAGCAGCCTGCATCGGACAGGTGAGGATGGCAATCAGCCCCAGCATTTT.

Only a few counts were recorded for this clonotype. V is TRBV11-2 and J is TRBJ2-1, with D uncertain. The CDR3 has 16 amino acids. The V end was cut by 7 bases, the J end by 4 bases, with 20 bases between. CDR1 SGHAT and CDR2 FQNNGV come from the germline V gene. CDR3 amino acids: CASTSAEVRQYNEQFF. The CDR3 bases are TGTGCCAGCACCTCCGCCGAGGTCAGGCAGTACAATGAGCAGTTCTTC.

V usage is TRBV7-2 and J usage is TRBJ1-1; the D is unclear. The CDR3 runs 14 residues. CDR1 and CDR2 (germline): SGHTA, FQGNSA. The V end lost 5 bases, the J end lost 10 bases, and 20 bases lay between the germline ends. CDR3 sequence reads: CASSVLWSANAAFF. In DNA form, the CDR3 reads TGTGCCAGCAGCGTCTTATGGAGCGCGAATGCAGCTTTCTTT.

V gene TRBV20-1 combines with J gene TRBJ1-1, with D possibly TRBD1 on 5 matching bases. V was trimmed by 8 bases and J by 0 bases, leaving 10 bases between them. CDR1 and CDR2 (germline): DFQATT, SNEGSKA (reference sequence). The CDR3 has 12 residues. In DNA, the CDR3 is TGCAGTCCCGCAGGGATGAACACTGAAGCTTTCTTT. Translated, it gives CSPAGMNTEAFF.

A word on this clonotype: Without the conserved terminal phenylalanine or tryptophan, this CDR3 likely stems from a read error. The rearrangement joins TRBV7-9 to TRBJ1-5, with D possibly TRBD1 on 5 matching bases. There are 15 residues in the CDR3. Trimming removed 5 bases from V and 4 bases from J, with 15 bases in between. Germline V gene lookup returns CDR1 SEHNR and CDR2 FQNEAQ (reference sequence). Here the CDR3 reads CASSPPGTANQPQHL. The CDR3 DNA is TGTGCCAGCAGCCCACCTGGGACGGCGAATCAGCCCCAGCATCTT.

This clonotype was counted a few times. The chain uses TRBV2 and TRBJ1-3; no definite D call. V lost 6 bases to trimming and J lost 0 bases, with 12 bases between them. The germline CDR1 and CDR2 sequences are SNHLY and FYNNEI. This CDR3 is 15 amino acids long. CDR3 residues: CASSRKLLSGNTIYF. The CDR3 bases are TGTGCCAGCAGCCGGAAACTACTCTCTGGAAACACCATATATTTT.

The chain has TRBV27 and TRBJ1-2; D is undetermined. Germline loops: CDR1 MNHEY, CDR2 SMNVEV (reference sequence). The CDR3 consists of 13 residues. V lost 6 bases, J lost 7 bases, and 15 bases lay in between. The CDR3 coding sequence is TGTGCCAGCAGCCCTAGGGTTGTGGGTGGCTACACCTTC. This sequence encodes CASSPRVVGGYTF.

CDR3: CASSLFETPDTEAFF. The CDR3 bases are TGTGCCAGCAGCTTATTTGAGACACCCGACACTGAAGCTTTCTTT. The chain uses TRBV11-2 and TRBJ1-1; D is ambiguous. There are 15 residues in the CDR3. Trimming took 2 bases from V and 3 from J, leaving 13 bases between them. CDR1 SGHAT and CDR2 FQNNGV come from the germline V gene.

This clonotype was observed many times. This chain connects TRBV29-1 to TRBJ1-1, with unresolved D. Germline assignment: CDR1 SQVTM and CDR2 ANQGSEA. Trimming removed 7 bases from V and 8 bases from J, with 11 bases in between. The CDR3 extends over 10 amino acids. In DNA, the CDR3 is TGCAGCGATAATACACTCGAAGCTTTCTTT. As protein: CSDNTLEAFF.

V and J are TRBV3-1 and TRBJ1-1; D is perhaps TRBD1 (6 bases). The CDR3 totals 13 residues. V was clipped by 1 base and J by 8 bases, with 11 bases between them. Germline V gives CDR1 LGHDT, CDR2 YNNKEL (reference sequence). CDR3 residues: CASSQGGTLEAFF. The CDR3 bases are TGTGCCAGCAGCCAAGGCGGGACACTAGAAGCTTTCTTT.

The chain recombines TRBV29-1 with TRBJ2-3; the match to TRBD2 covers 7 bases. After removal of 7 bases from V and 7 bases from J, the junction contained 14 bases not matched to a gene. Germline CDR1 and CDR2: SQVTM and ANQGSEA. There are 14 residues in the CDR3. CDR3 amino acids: CSAYDAGEVNTQYF. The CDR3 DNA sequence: TGCAGCGCCTATGACGCGGGAGAAGTGAATACGCAGTATTTT.

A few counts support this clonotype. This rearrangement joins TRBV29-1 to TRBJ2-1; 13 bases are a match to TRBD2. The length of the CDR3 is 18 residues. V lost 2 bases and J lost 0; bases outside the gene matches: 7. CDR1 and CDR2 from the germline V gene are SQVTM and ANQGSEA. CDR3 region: CSVESGLAGPYSYNEQFF. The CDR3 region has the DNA TGCAGCGTTGAATCGGGACTAGCGGGACCATACTCCTACAATGAGCAGTTCTTC.

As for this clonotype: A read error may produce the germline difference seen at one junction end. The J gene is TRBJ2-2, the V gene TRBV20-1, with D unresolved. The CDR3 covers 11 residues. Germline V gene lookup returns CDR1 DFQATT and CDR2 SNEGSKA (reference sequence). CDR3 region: CSASNIGELFF. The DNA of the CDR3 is TGCAGTGCTTCTAACATCGGGGAGCTGTTTTTT.

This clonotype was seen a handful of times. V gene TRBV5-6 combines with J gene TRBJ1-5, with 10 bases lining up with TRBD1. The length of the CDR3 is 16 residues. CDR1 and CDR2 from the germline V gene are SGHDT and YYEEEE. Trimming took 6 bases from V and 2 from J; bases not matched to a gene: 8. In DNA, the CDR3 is TGTGCCAGCACACGACAGGGGGCGTTAGGCAATCAGCCCCAGCATTTT. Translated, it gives CASTRQGALGNQPQHF.

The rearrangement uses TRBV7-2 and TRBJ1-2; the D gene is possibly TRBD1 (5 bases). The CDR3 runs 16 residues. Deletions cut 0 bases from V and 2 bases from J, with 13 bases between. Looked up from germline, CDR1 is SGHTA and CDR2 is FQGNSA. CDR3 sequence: CASSLATGAVNYGYTF. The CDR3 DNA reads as TGTGCCAGCAGCTTAGCCACTGGGGCAGTAAACTATGGCTACACCTTC.

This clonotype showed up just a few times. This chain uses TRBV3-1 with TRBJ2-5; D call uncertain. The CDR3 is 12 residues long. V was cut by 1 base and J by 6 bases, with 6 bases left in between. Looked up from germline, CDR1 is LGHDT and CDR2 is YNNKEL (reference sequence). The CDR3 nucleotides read TGTGCCAGCAGCCAAGCCTTAAAGACCCAGTACTTC. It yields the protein CASSQALKTQYF.

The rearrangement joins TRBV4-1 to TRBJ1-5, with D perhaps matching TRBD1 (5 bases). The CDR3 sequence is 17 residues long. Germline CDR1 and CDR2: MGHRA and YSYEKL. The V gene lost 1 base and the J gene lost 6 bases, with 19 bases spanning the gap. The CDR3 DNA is TGCGCCAGCAGCCAAGGTCCAACGGGGGGTTCGAGTCAGCCCCAGCATTTT. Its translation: CASSQGPTGGSSQPQHF.

Written as DNA, the CDR3 is TGCAGCGTTGATAGCGACTACTCTGGAAACACCATATATTTT. This encodes CSVDSDYSGNTIYF. The V call is TRBV29-1, the J call TRBJ1-3; D remains unclear. V was clipped by 3 bases and J by 0 bases, with 9 bases between them. Germline CDR1 and CDR2: SQVTM and ANQGSEA. The CDR3 is 14 amino acids.

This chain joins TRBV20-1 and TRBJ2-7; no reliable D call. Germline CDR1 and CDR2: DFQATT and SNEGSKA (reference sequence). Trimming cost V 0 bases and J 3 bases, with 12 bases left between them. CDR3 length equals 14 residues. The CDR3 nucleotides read TGCAGTGCTAGAGATCGGATAGGGTTCTACGAGCAGTACTTC. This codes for CSARDRIGFYEQYF.